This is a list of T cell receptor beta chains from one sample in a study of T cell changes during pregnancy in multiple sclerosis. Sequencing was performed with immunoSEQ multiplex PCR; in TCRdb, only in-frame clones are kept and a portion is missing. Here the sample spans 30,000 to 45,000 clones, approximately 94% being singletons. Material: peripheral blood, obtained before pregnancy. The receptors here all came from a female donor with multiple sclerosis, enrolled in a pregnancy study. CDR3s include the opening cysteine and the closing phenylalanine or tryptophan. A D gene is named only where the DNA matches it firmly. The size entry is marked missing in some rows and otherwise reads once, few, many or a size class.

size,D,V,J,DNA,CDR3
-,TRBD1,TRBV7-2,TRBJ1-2,TGTGCCAGCAGCTTACCGGGACAGCAGAATGGCTACACCTTC,CASSLPGQQNGYTF
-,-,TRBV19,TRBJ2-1,TGTGCCAGTACCAAATGGGACACACTCTCCTACAATGAGCAGTTCTTC,CASTKWDTLSYNEQFF
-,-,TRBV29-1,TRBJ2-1,TGCAGCGTTGATATAGGGGGCTACAATGAGCAGTTCTTC,CSVDIGGYNEQFF
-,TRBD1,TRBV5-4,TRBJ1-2,TGTGCCAGCAGCTTGGGACAGGGGGCTGGCTACACCTTC,CASSLGQGAGYTF
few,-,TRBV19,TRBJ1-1,TGTGCCAGTAGTCCACAGAGCACTGAAGCTTTCTTT,CASSPQSTEAFF
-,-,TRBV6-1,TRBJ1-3,TGTGCCAGCAGTGACCCCAGACAGGTGCAAGGAAACACCATATATTTT,CASSDPRQVQGNTIYF
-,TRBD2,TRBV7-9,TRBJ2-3,TGTGCCAGCAGAACGGGACTAGCGGGAACAGATACGCAGTATTTT,CASRTGLAGTDTQYF
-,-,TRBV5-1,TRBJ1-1,TGCGCCAGCAGCTTGGACAGGATGAACACTGAAGCTTTCTTT,CASSLDRMNTEAFF
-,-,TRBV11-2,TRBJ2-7,TGTGCCAGCAGCTTAGTTGAGGGTCTCGTCGATCGCGAGCAGTACTTC,CASSLVEGLVDREQYF
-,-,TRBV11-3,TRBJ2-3,TGTGCCAGCAGCGCACGGGCGGGATACACAACAGATACGCAGTATTTT,CASSARAGYTTDTQYF
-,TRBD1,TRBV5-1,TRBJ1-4,TGCGCCAGCAGCTCGACAGGGGGGGATGAAAAACTGTTTTTT,CASSSTGGDEKLFF
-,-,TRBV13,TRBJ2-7,TGTGCCAGCAGCTTATTCCAGATCCCCGTGCAGTACTTC,CASSLFQIPVQYF
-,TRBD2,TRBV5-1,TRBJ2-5,TGCGCCAGCAGCCTTCTAGCGGGTCAAGAGACCCAGTACTTC,CASSLLAGQETQYF
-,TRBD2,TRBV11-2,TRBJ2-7,TGTGCCAGCAGCTTAGAACTAGCGGGACCCTACGAGCAGTACTTC,CASSLELAGPYEQYF
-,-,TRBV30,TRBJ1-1,TGTGCCTGGAATAAAAGACAGACGAACACTGAAGCTTTCTTT,CAWNKRQTNTEAFF
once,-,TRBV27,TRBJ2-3,TGTGCCAGCAGTTTAACGGGAAGCACAGATACGCAGTATTTT,CASSLTGSTDTQYF
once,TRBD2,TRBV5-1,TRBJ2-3,TGCGCCAGCAGCTCGTTGACTAGCGGGCGCACAGATACGCAGTATTTT,CASSSLTSGRTDTQYF
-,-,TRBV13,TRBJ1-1,TGTGCCAGCAGCTTAGACCAGGGGTTGACTGAAGCTTTCTTT,CASSLDQGLTEAFF
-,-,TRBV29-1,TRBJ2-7,TGCAGCGTTGTGGGAGACACCCACGAGCAGTACTTC,CSVVGDTHEQYF
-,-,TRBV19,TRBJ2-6,TGTGCCAGTAGTAACGGCGGGGGCGGTGGGGCCAACGTCCTGACTTTC,CASSNGGGGGANVLTF
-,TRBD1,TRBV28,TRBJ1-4,TGTGCCAGCAGTTTTTTAAACAGGGGGTTCGAAAAACTGTTTTTT,CASSFLNRGFEKLFF
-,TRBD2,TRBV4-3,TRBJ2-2,TGCGCCAGCAGCCAAGGGGCCAATAGCGGGAGGGCGTATACCGGGGAGCTGTTTTTT,CASSQGANSGRAYTGELFF
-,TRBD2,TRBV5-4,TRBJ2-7,TGTGCCAGCAGCTTACCCCGACTAGCGGGAGTGGTGGACGAGCAGTACTTC,CASSLPRLAGVVDEQYF
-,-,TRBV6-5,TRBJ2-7,TGTGCCAGCAGTTATATCGACGAGCAGTACTTC,CASSYIDEQYF
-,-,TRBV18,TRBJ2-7,TGTGCCAGCTCACCACCCGGGGACTACGAGCAGTACTTC,CASSPPGDYEQYF
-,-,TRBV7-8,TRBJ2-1,TGTGCCAGCAGCTTACCCCGGGTAGGCTCCTACAATGAGCAGTTCTTC,CASSLPRVGSYNEQFF
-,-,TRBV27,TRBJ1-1,TGTGCCAGCAGTTTATTGGGTGAGGGGACTGTAGCTTTCTTT,CASSLLGEGTVAFF
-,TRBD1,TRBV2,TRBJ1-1,TGTGCCAGCAATGGACAGGGCGCCACTGAAGCTTTCTTT,CASNGQGATEAFF
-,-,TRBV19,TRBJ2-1,TGTGCCAGTAGTCTGGTAGCGGAGGTCTACAATGAGCAGTTCTTC,CASSLVAEVYNEQFF
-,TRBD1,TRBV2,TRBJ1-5,TGTGCCAGCAGTGAACCCGGGACAGGGGGCAATCAGCCCCAGCATTTT,CASSEPGTGGNQPQHF
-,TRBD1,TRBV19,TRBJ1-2,TGTGCCAGTACCGGGACAGGGGGCGCAAATACCTACACCTTC,CASTGTGGANTYTF
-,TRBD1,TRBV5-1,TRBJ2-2,TGCGCCAGCAGCGGGACAGGGCTCCGGGAGCTGTTTTTT,CASSGTGLRELFF
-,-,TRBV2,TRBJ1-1,TGTGCCAGCAGCCAGGGGAACACTGAAGCTTTCTTT,CASSQGNTEAFF
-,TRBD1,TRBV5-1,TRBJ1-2,TGCGCCAGCAGCGAGGGACAGGGCAGCTACACCTTC,CASSEGQGSYTF
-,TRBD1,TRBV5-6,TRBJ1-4,TGTGCCAGCAGCTTGGTTGGAGGGGGCGAAGAAAAACTGTTTTTT,CASSLVGGGEEKLFF
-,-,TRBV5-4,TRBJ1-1,TGTGCCAGCAGCTTGGAAGTCGGGGGGGACACTGAAGCTTTCTTT,CASSLEVGGDTEAFF
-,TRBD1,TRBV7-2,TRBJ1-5,TGTGCCAGCAGCGCCCCGACAGGGGATGGAAATCAGCCCCAGCATTTT,CASSAPTGDGNQPQHF
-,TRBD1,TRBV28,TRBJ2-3,TGTGCCAGCAGCGCCGGGACAGAGATTCTACTCAGGACAGATACGCAGTATTTT,CASSAGTEILLRTDTQYF
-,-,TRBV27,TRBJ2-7,TGTGCCAGCAGTCCCTCCCTGGGCAGCGGGCCCAGCGAGCAGTACTTC,CASSPSLGSGPSEQYF
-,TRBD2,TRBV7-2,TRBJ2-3,TGTGCCAGCAGCCAGACTAGCGGGAGGGCGAAAGATACGCAGTATTTT,CASSQTSGRAKDTQYF
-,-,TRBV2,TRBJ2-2,TGTGCCAACTCTGGTGGAGACTCCTTCACCGGGGAGCTGTTTTTT,CANSGGDSFTGELFF
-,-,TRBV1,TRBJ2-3,TGCACCAGCAGCCAAGATAGGGCTAGCGTCGTCACAGATACGCAGTATTTT,CTSSQDRASVVTDTQYF
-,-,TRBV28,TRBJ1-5,TGTGCCAGCAGGCAGGGTCAGCAGCCCCAGCATTTT,CASRQGQQPQHF
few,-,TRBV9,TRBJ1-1,TGTGCCAGCAGCCCAACCGCGGAGCCTGAAGCTTTCTTT,CASSPTAEPEAFF